The 17 T cell receptor beta chains reported below all come from one sample, sequenced in a study of T-cell reconstitution after alpha-beta-depleted transplantation in children. The TCRbeta library incorporated unique molecular identifiers. TCRdb recomputed calls from the PCR reads with MiXCR, one row per CDR3 protein. The data show approximately 250,000 distinct CDR3 sequences, 9.7% seen once. This specimen consisted of PBMCs from the stem cell graft donor, obtained from the stem cell graft. Every receptor here comes from a human donor who donated a stem cell graft to a child with SCID.

This clonotype was counted ten times or more. The gene calls are TRBV5-1 and TRBJ1-2, with 9 bases that match TRBD1. The CDR3 totals 15 residues. Germline V CDR1 and CDR2: SGHRS, YFSETQ. V was clipped by 2 bases and J by 4 bases; unmatched bases: 6. The CDR3 loop is CASSLNRDRVYGYTF. The CDR3 DNA reads as TGCGCCAGCAGCTTAAACCGGGACAGGGTCTATGGCTACACCTTC.

Many counts were recorded for this clonotype. The V gene is TRBV5-1, the J gene TRBJ2-3; TRBD1 is a possible D gene (6 bases). Between the trimmed V and J ends, which lost 5 bases and 4 bases, there was a span of 11 bases. The V gene's germline CDR1 is SGHRS and CDR2 YFSETQ. The CDR3 spans 13 residues. The CDR3 here is CASSPTGPDTQYF. The CDR3 DNA sequence: TGCGCCAGCAGTCCCACAGGGCCAGATACGCAGTATTTT.

This clonotype was observed many times. This chain connects TRBV20-1 to TRBJ2-1; 10 nucleotides align to TRBD1. CDR3 length: 15 residues. CDR1 and CDR2 (germline): DFQATT, SNEGSKA (reference sequence). Trimming cost V 4 bases and J 7 bases; bases outside gene matches: 10. The CDR3 here is CSATDRGRGVNEQFF. In DNA, the CDR3 is TGCAGTGCTACTGACAGGGGGCGCGGAGTAAATGAGCAGTTCTTC.

The sample holds many counts of this clonotype. The chain employs TRBV7-2 and TRBJ2-3; D gene ambiguous. This CDR3 has 15 residues. Germline loops: CDR1 SGHTA, CDR2 FQGNSA. Trimming took off 4 bases at V and 4 bases at J, with 15 bases between the two ends. DNA for the CDR3: TGTGCCAGCAGCTCGGCCCTCCCCGGAGCAGATACGCAGTATTTT. This sequence encodes CASSSALPGADTQYF.

This clonotype was detected ten times or more. The chain combines TRBV5-1 with TRBJ2-3, with 9 bases fitting TRBD2. The CDR3 runs to 16 residues. In germline, CDR1 is SGHRS, CDR2 YFSETQ. After removal of 2 bases from V and 1 base from J, the junction contained 5 bases not matched to a gene. CDR3 coding DNA: TGCGCCAGCAGCTTCGGGACTAGCTATGGCACAGATACGCAGTATTTT. Protein: CASSFGTSYGTDTQYF.

This clonotype was recorded many times. CDR3 region: CASSHSFRDPPGNEQFF. The CDR3, as DNA: TGTGCCAGCAGCCACTCCTTTCGGGACCCCCCGGGTAATGAGCAGTTCTTC. V usage is TRBV7-8 and J usage is TRBJ2-1; D is tentatively TRBD1 or TRBD2 (5 bases each). The CDR3 covers 17 residues. V was pared by 5 bases and J by 7 bases, with 24 bases between. The germline V gene has CDR1 SGHVS and CDR2 FQNEAQ.

In its sample, this clonotype was seen many times. This chain links TRBV5-1 with TRBJ2-7; TRBD2 matches at 8 bases. V dropped 2 bases and J dropped 3; count of bases not matched to a gene: 7. There are 15 residues in the CDR3. Germline CDR1 SGHRS, CDR2 YFSETQ. The CDR3 spells CASSFSSGGIYEQYF. The DNA of the CDR3 is TGCGCCAGCAGCTTTAGCAGCGGGGGTATCTACGAGCAGTACTTC. The whole variable domain, remainder taken from reference TRBV5-1 and TRBJ2-7, is KAGVTQTPRYLIKTRGQQVTLSCSPISGHRSVSWYQQTPGQGLQFLFEYFSETQRNKGNFPGRFSGRQFSNSRSEMNVSTLELGDSALYLCASSFSSGGIYEQYFGPGTRLTVT.

This clonotype was counted many times. V is TRBV2 and J is TRBJ1-4; TRBD1 might be the D (6 bases). The CDR3 length is 14 residues. Germline V gene lookup returns CDR1 SNHLY and CDR2 FYNNEI. With 5 bases removed from V and 4 bases from J, the gap between germline ends came to 11 bases. CDR3 DNA sequence: TGTGCCAGCAGTAGACAGGAGGATAATGAAAAACTGTTTTTT. Residues: CASSRQEDNEKLFF. The variable domain in full, with the rest retrieved from reference TRBV2 and TRBJ1-4, is EPEVTQTPSHQVTQMGQEVILRCVPISNHLYFYWYRQILGQKVEFLVSFYNNEISEKSEIFDDQFSVERPDGSNFTLKIRSTKLEDSAMYFCASSRQEDNEKLFFGSGTQLSVL.

V usage is TRBV2 and J usage is TRBJ2-5, with D unresolved. The germline CDR1 and CDR2 sequences are SNHLY and FYNNEI. Trimming removed 7 bases from V and 5 bases from J, with 8 bases in between. The CDR3 sequence is 11 residues long. The CDR3 coding sequence is TGTGCCAGCACCGCCGGGGAGACCCAGTACTTC. Translated, it gives CASTAGETQYF.

The sample holds many counts of this clonotype. The V gene is TRBV7-2, the J gene TRBJ2-3, with D possibly matching TRBD2 (5 bases). The CDR3 extends over 20 amino acids. The V and J ends lost 6 bases and 2 bases respectively, with 30 bases between them. Germline CDR1 SGHTA, CDR2 FQGNSA. CDR3 DNA: TGTGCCAGCAGACCGCTCTGTCGGGCGGGCCACCGATCCTTCACAGATACGCAGTATTTT. Its translation is CASRPLCRAGHRSFTDTQYF. The complete variable domain, with remaining parts taken from reference TRBV7-2 and TRBJ2-3, reads GAGVSQSPSNKVTEKGKDVELRCDPISGHTALYWYRQSLGQGLEFLIYFQGNSAPDKSGLPSDRFSAERTGGSVSTLTIQRTQQEDSAVYLCASRPLCRAGHRSFTDTQYFGPGTRLTVL.

This clonotype was seen repeatedly, ten times or more. V is TRBV28 and J is TRBJ1-5; TRBD1 aligns across 7 bases. The V gene end was trimmed by 6 bases and the J gene end by 4 bases; junction bases not matched to a gene: 12. This CDR3 comprises 16 residues. Germline values: CDR1 MDHEN, CDR2 SYDVKM. The CDR3 bases are TGTGCCAGCAGAGCTACAGGGGTCGTTTTTAATCAGCCCCAGCATTTT. Amino acids: CASRATGVVFNQPQHF.

This clonotype was counted ten times or more. The CDR3 DNA sequence: TGCAGTGCTAGATACAGGGACCAAGAGACCCAGTACTTC. Encoded protein: CSARYRDQETQYF. This chain links TRBV20-1 with TRBJ2-5; possibly TRBD1 for D (6 bases). The CDR3 extends over 13 amino acids. Trimming left V 2 bases short and J 0 bases short, with 7 bases between. Germline V gives CDR1 DFQATT, CDR2 SNEGSKA (reference sequence).

Many counts were recorded for this clonotype. The chain uses TRBV6-5 and TRBJ2-7; 7 nucleotides align to TRBD1. The CDR3 is 17 amino acids. Unmatched junction bases numbered 14, after V lost 0 bases and J lost 6 bases. Germline CDR1 reads MNHEY; CDR2 reads SVGAGI. The CDR3 loop is CASSYSGLQGRKGEQYF. Here the CDR3 DNA reads TGTGCCAGCAGTTACTCGGGGCTACAGGGGCGGAAAGGCGAGCAGTACTTC.

This clonotype was seen repeatedly, ten times or more. V usage is TRBV4-3 and J usage is TRBJ2-1; D is unresolved. Trimming removed 0 bases from V and 2 bases from J, with 8 bases in between. The CDR3 is made up of 15 amino acids. Germline V CDR1 and CDR2: LGHNA, YSLEER. The CDR3 is CASSQDGTPYNEQFF. The CDR3 DNA follows: TGCGCCAGCAGCCAAGATGGTACACCCTACAATGAGCAGTTCTTC.

This clonotype was detected many times. This chain links TRBV7-9 with TRBJ1-1; D gene unclear. The CDR3 has 14 residues. Trimming shortened V by 8 bases and J by 5 bases, and 18 bases separated the two germline ends. The germline V gene has CDR1 SEHNR and CDR2 FQNEAQ (reference sequence). In nucleotides, the CDR3 is TGTGCCAGCCGATTAGACCCCCTGGGGACTGAAGCTTTCTTT. It yields the protein CASRLDPLGTEAFF.

This clonotype was found many times. The genes are TRBV5-1 and TRBJ2-3; D might be TRBD2 (5 bases). Trimming left V 7 bases short and J 3 bases short, with 21 bases between. The germline V gene has CDR1 SGHRS and CDR2 YFSETQ. The CDR3 is made up of 16 amino acids. CDR3 protein: CASATTRGVGTDTQYF. The CDR3 region has the DNA TGCGCCAGCGCCACCACCCGGGGAGTCGGAACAGATACGCAGTATTTT.

The CDR3 sequence: CASSSAAGGPYTGELFF. The CDR3 DNA reads TGTGCCAGCAGTTCTGCAGCGGGGGGGCCGTACACCGGGGAGCTGTTTTTT. The chain is built from TRBV12-3 or TRBV12-4 and TRBJ2-2, with 10 bases fitting TRBD2. The length of the CDR3 is 17 residues. V shed 4 bases and J 3 bases; nucleotides not matched to a gene: 8.